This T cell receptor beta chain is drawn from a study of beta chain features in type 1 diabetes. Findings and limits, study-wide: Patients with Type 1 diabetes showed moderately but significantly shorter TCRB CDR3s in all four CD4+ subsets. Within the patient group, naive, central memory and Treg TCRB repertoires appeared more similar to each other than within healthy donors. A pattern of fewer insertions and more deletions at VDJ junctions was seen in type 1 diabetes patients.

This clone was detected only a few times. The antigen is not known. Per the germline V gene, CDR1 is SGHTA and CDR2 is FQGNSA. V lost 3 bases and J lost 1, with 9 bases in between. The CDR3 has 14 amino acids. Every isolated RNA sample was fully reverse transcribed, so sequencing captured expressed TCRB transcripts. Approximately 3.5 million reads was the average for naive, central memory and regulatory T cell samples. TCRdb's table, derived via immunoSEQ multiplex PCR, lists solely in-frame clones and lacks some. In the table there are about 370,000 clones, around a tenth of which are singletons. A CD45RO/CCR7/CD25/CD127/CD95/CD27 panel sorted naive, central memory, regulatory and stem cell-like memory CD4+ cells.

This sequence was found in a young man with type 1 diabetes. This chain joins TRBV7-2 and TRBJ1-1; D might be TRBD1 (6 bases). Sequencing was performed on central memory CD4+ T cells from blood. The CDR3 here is CASSFLTGNTEAFF. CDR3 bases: TGTGCCAGCAGCTTCCTGACAGGGAACACTGAAGCTTTCTTT.